The rows below give T cell receptor beta chains drawn from one sample of a study of CD8 T cells in Susac syndrome. Each CDR3 protein is one row after TCRdb ran MiXCR on the immunoSEQ multiplex PCR reads. The sample yields about 240,000 distinct CDR3 sequences, 90% to 96% seen once. The sample was CD4+ T cells from PBMCs. Source of these receptors: a human donor with Susac syndrome. Both conserved end residues are part of each CDR3. The D gene is left open where the match is weak. A row's size may be missing; if present it is once, few, many or a size class.

.,TRBJ2-3,TRBV19,.,CASSIRDTQYF,TGTGCCAGTAGTATAAGGGATACGCAGTATTTT
.,TRBJ2-3,TRBV12-3/TRBV12-4,TRBD2,CASTRAGGTDTQYF,TGTGCCAGCACCCGAGCGGGGGGCACAGATACGCAGTATTTT
.,TRBJ2-3,TRBV20-1,.,CSANRLTDTQYF,TGCAGTGCGAACCGACTCACAGATACGCAGTATTTT
.,TRBJ1-5,TRBV29-1,.,CSVGNGALNQPQHF,TGCAGCGTTGGGAACGGGGCCCTCAATCAGCCCCAGCATTTT
.,TRBJ2-7,TRBV2,.,CASRVDLALSYEQYF,TGTGCCAGCAGGGTGGACCTCGCCCTCTCCTACGAGCAGTACTTC
.,TRBJ1-2,TRBV5-6,.,CASSPQDTYGYTF,TGTGCCAGCAGCCCCCAGGACACATATGGCTACACCTTC
.,TRBJ2-2,TRBV12-5,.,CASGLAPNTGELFF,TGTGCTAGTGGTTTGGCCCCAAACACCGGGGAGCTGTTTTTT
.,TRBJ2-7,TRBV12-3/TRBV12-4,.,CASSRERTGTYEQYF,TGTGCCAGCAGCCGCGAACGAACAGGGACCTACGAGCAGTACTTC
.,TRBJ2-3,TRBV7-2,TRBD2,CASSLSGTRRDTQYF,TGTGCCAGCAGCCTCTCCGGGACTAGGAGGGATACGCAGTATTTT
.,TRBJ1-2,TRBV28,.,CASSLYRGYTF,TGTGCCAGCAGTTTATATCGGGGCTACACCTTC
once,TRBJ1-1,TRBV7-3,.,CASSQGWPNTEAFF,TGTGCCAGCAGTCAGGGGTGGCCAAACACTGAAGCTTTCTTT
.,TRBJ2-7,TRBV5-6,.,CASSLGQGGLTYEQYF,TGTGCCAGCAGCTTGGGTCAGGGGGGACTTACCTACGAGCAGTACTTC
.,TRBJ2-1,TRBV2,TRBD2,CASAGPQRGDYNEQFF,TGTGCCAGCGCCGGGCCCCAGCGGGGGGACTACAATGAGCAGTTCTTC
few,TRBJ2-1,TRBV12-3/TRBV12-4,.,CASSQAEYNEQFF,TGTGCCAGCAGCCAAGCGGAGTACAATGAGCAGTTCTTC
.,TRBJ1-2,TRBV30,TRBD1,CAWSPTGAVGLYGYTF,TGTGCCTGGAGTCCTACAGGGGCGGTAGGCCTCTATGGCTACACCTTC
.,TRBJ1-1,TRBV29-1,.,CSVRGRMATEAFF,TGCAGCGTTAGAGGGAGGATGGCCACTGAAGCTTTCTTT
once,TRBJ1-4,TRBV12-3/TRBV12-4,.,CASSPRTADEKLFF,TGTGCCAGCAGTCCGAGGACAGCCGACGAAAAACTGTTTTTT
.,TRBJ1-1,TRBV2,TRBD1,CASSDRTGGTEAFF,TGTGCCAGCAGTGATAGGACAGGGGGTACTGAAGCTTTCTTT
.,TRBJ2-1,TRBV20-1,.,CSARGTEQFF,TGCAGTGCTAGGGGGACCGAGCAGTTCTTC
.,TRBJ1-1,TRBV15,.,CATSRGQPNTEAFF,TGTGCCACCAGCAGAGGACAGCCAAACACTGAAGCTTTCTTT
.,TRBJ2-7,TRBV21-1,.,CASLAGVNYEQYF,TGTGCCAGTCTAGCGGGAGTTAACTACGAGCAGTACTTC
.,TRBJ2-5,TRBV20-1,TRBD2,CSAQRERETQYF,TGCAGTGCCCAGCGGGAGAGAGAGACCCAGTACTTC